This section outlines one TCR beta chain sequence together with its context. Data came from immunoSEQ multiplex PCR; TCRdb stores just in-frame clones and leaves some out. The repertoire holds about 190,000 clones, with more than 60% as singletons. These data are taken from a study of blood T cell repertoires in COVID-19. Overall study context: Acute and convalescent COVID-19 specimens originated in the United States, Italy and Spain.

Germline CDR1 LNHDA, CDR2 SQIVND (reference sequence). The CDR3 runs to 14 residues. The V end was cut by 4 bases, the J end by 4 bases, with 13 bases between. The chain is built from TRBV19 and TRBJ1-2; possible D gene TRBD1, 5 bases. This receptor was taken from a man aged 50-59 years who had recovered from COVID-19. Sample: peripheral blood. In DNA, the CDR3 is TGTGCCAGTAGTAACATCCGACAGATCTATGGCTACACCTTC. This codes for CASSNIRQIYGYTF.